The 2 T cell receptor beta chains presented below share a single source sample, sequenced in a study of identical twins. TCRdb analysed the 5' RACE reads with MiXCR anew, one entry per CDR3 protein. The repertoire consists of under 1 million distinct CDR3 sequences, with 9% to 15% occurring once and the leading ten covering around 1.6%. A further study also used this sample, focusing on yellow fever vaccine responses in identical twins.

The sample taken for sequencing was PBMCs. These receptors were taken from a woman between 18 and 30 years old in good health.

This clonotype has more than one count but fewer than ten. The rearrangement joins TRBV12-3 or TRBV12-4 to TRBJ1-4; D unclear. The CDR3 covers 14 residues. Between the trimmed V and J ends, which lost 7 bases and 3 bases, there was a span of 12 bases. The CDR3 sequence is CASTSGWANEKLFF. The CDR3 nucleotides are TGTGCCAGCACCTCGGGGTGGGCTAATGAAAAACTGTTTTTT.

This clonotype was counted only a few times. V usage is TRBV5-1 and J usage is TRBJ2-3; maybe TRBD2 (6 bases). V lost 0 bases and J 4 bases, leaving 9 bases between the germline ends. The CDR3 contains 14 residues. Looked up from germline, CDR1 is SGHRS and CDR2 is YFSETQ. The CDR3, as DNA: TGCGCCAGCAGCTTGGTGGAGGGATCAGATACGCAGTATTTT. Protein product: CASSLVEGSDTQYF.